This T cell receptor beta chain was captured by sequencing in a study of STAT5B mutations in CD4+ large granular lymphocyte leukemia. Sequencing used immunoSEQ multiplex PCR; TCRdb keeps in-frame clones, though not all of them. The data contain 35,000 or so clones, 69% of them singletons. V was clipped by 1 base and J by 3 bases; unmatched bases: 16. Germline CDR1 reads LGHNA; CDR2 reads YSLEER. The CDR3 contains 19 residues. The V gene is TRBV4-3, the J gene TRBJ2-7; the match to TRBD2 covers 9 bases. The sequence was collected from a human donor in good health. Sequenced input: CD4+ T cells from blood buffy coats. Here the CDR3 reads CASSQGPLAGPQTSYEQYF. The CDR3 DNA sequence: TGCGCCAGCAGCCAAGGACCGCTAGCGGGGCCCCAAACCAGCTACGAGCAGTACTTC.